This is a list of T cell receptor beta chains from one sample in a study of blood T cell repertoires in COVID-19. Only in-frame clones appear in the TCRdb table, and some are missing; sequencing was by immunoSEQ multiplex PCR. Of around 41,000 clones in the sample, about 91% are singletons; the top ten hold less than 20%. Sequenced material: peripheral blood. Source of these receptors: a woman in her 30s in a cohort sampled during active COVID-19. Each CDR3 is given with its conserved first and last residue. The order of the fields is D gene, V gene, CDR3 length, clone size, J gene, CDR3 DNA, CDR3 protein. A D gene is named only where the DNA matches it firmly. The size of a clone is reported for some rows only, either as once, few or many, or as a class for expanded clones.

>TRBD2|TRBV6-2/TRBV6-3|15|NA|TRBJ2-7
TGTGCCAGCAGCCGCTCTAGCGGGAGGGCCAACGAGCAGTACTTC
CASSRSSGRANEQYF
>NA|TRBV3-1/TRBV3-2|17|NA|TRBJ2-7
TGTGCCAGCAGCCTAACCATTCTCGTTCAGGGTTCCTACGAGCAGTACTTC
CASSLTILVQGSYEQYF
>TRBD1|TRBV7-9|11|NA|TRBJ1-2
TGTGCCGCGGACAGGGGGCTTGGCTACACCTTC
CAADRGLGYTF
>NA|TRBV13|15|once|TRBJ2-7
TGTGCCAGCAGCACACGCCAGGGGCGTTTCTACGAGCAGTACTTC
CASSTRQGRFYEQYF
>NA|TRBV5-8|15|NA|TRBJ1-1
TGTGCCAGCAGCCCCTTTGGCAGGGGAGAAACTGAAGCTTTCTTT
CASSPFGRGETEAFF
>NA|TRBV6-1|12|NA|TRBJ1-2
TGTGCCAGCAGTGAAGATGTCAGTGGCTACACCTTC
CASSEDVSGYTF
>TRBD1|TRBV7-9|14|NA|TRBJ2-7
TGTGCCAGCAGCCCATGGACAGGGGGTGAAGAGCAGTACTTC
CASSPWTGGEEQYF
>TRBD2|TRBV11-3|17|NA|TRBJ2-1
TGTGCCAGCAGCTTAGAGGGACTAGCGGGCTCCTACAATGAGCAGTTCTTC
CASSLEGLAGSYNEQFF
>TRBD1|TRBV19|13|once|TRBJ2-7
TGTGCCAGTAGTGTGTACAGGGGCAGCGAGCAGTACTTC
CASSVYRGSEQYF
>NA|TRBV18|15|NA|TRBJ1-2
TGTGCCAGCTCACCCGCGAAGGACAGTCAGCATGGCTACACCTTC
CASSPAKDSQHGYTF
>TRBD1|TRBV27|16|NA|TRBJ1-6
TGTGCCAGCAGTTCCCCGGGACAGGGAGGAGGTTCACCCCTCCACTTT
CASSSPGQGGGSPLHF
>TRBD2|TRBV5-1|15|NA|TRBJ2-7
TGCGCCAGCAGCGGGGTGCTAGCGGGAGGGCGTGAGCAGTACTTC
CASSGVLAGGREQYF
>NA|TRBV6-6|15|NA|TRBJ1-4
TGTGCCAGCAGTTACCGGACAGCCCCTAATGAAAAACTGTTTTTT
CASSYRTAPNEKLFF
>NA|TRBV11-3|15|NA|TRBJ2-1
TGTGCCAGCAGCTTAGATTTTGGCAGAGGAAATGAGCAGTTCTTC
CASSLDFGRGNEQFF
>TRBD2|TRBV7-2|15|NA|TRBJ2-2
TGTGCCAGCGGGGGACTAGCGGGAGCATTAGGGGAGCTGTTTTTT
CASGGLAGALGELFF
>NA|TRBV14|15|NA|TRBJ1-2
TGTGCCAGCAGCCAAGTCCAGGGATCTAACTATGGCTACACCTTC
CASSQVQGSNYGYTF
>NA|TRBV4-1|16|NA|TRBJ2-1
TGCGCCAGCAGGCCGAGTGGAGCGGTCTCCTACAATGAGCAGTTCTTC
CASRPSGAVSYNEQFF
>TRBD2|TRBV3-1/TRBV3-2|12|NA|TRBJ2-7
TGTGCGCGGGGGGGGAGCACCTACGAGCAGTACTTC
CARGGSTYEQYF
>TRBD1|TRBV30|20|NA|TRBJ1-4
TGTGCCTGGAGTGGGGCCGAGGGCAGGGGGCTTATCTTAGCTAATGAAAAACTGTTTTTT
CAWSGAEGRGLILANEKLFF
>TRBD1|TRBV7-9|15|NA|TRBJ1-5
TGTGCCAGCAGCCTGGACAGGGGTGATGGTCAGCCCCAGCATTTT
CASSLDRGDGQPQHF
>TRBD2|TRBV6-1|15|NA|TRBJ2-7
TGTGCCAGCAGTGAAGAAGCGGGAGGTCTCTACGAGCAGTACTTC
CASSEEAGGLYEQYF
>TRBD2|TRBV6-6|17|NA|TRBJ2-7
TGTGCCAGCAGTCCGTACGTCCGGACTAGCGGTCCCTACGAGCAGTACTTC
CASSPYVRTSGPYEQYF
>NA|TRBV6-5|15|NA|TRBJ1-6
TGTGCCAGCAGTTACTCGAATCGGGGGTCTTCACCCCTCCACTTT
CASSYSNRGSSPLHF
>TRBD2|TRBV3-1/TRBV3-2|16|NA|TRBJ2-1
TGTGCCAGCAGCCTAGGCCTAGCGGGAGGGCCCAATGAGCAGTTCTTC
CASSLGLAGGPNEQFF
>TRBD1|TRBV12-3/TRBV12-4|13|once|TRBJ1-2
TGTGCCAGCAGTTTTACAGGGGGCAATGGCTACACCTTC
CASSFTGGNGYTF
>NA|TRBV5-1|18|once|TRBJ1-3
TGCGCCAGCAGCTGGACCTATATGGGGGCGGCAACTGGAAACACCATATATTTT
CASSWTYMGAATGNTIYF
>NA|TRBV24-1|16|NA|TRBJ1-2
TGTGCCAATTCGTCCCGCGCCCAGCGGGGAGACTATGGCTACACCTTC
CANSSRAQRGDYGYTF
>NA|TRBV6-5|14|NA|TRBJ1-6
TGTGCCAGCACACCGAGCTCCTATAATTCACCCCTCCACTTT
CASTPSSYNSPLHF
>TRBD1|TRBV2|10|NA|TRBJ1-1
TGTGCCAGCTACAGGGGTGAAGCTTTCTTT
CASYRGEAFF
>NA|TRBV7-9|11|once|TRBJ2-7
TGTGCCAGCAGGTCTCCCTACGAGCAGTACTTC
CASRSPYEQYF
>TRBD1|TRBV11-1|16|NA|TRBJ1-1
TGTGCCAGCACCGCAGACACAGGGACAGGGGTGACTGAAGCTTTCTTT
CASTADTGTGVTEAFF
>TRBD1|TRBV19|14|NA|TRBJ1-1
TGTGCCAGTAGTAGGGACAGTTTTCTCACTGAAGCTTTCTTT
CASSRDSFLTEAFF
>TRBD2|TRBV28|20|NA|TRBJ2-7
TGTGCCAGCAGTTTCGCACGTGGACTAGCGGGAGTATGGAGAGAATACGAGCAGTACTTC
CASSFARGLAGVWREYEQYF
>TRBD2|TRBV18|14|NA|TRBJ2-2
TGTGCCAGCTCACCAGGGACTAGGGCCGGGGAGCTGTTTTTT
CASSPGTRAGELFF
>TRBD1|TRBV7-8|12|NA|TRBJ2-7
TGTGCCAGGGGCAGGGGGACCTACGAGCAGTACTTC
CARGRGTYEQYF
>NA|TRBV18|11|NA|TRBJ1-1
TGTGCCAGCTCACCCCAGGGTGAAGCTTTCTTT
CASSPQGEAFF
>NA|TRBV30|12|NA|TRBJ1-2
TGTGCCTGGGACCCAGGGGACTATGGCTACACCTTC
CAWDPGDYGYTF
>TRBD1|TRBV6-5|14|NA|TRBJ1-1
TGTGCCAGCAGTCGGGACAGCACAAACACTGAAGCTTTCTTT
CASSRDSTNTEAFF
>NA|TRBV6-5|14|few|TRBJ1-1
TGTGCCAGCAGCGCCGTATATCAGGGCGCTGAAGCTTTCTTT
CASSAVYQGAEAFF
>NA|TRBV2|16|once|TRBJ2-6
TGTGCCAGCAGTGAAGCTAATGGGCGAGGGGCCAACGTCCTGACTTTC
CASSEANGRGANVLTF
>NA|TRBV6-5|14|NA|TRBJ1-1
TGTGCCAGCAGTTACTCGAGGGAATACACTGAAGCTTTCTTT
CASSYSREYTEAFF
>NA|TRBV2|16|NA|TRBJ2-5
TGTGCCAGCAGTGAAGCGCTTAGTCTTCCCGAAGAGACCCAGTACTTC
CASSEALSLPEETQYF